One and the same sample provided the 25 T cell receptor beta chains below, sequenced in a study of technical replicates of blood from a few donors. The protocol was immunoSEQ multiplex PCR, while the TCRdb copy is restricted to in-frame clones and leaves out a portion. This table holds about 73,000 clones, approximately 90% found once. The sequenced material came from PBMCs. These TCRs come from a human donor in good health. Some clones in this sample may be carry-over from other donors' samples.

This clone was seen once. The chain joins TRBV4-3 to TRBJ2-1; the D gene is possibly TRBD2 (6 bases). The CDR3 contains 13 residues. V was shortened by 4 bases and J by 15 bases, with 19 bases between the two germline ends. Germline loops: CDR1 LGHNA, CDR2 YSLEER. In nucleotides, the CDR3 is TGCGCCAGCAGCCTAGGGTTATGGGAGGTCCCGTTCTTC. Amino acids: CASSLGLWEVPFF.

The chain carries TRBV5-4 and TRBJ1-4; D is uncertain. Trimming took off 0 bases at V and 8 bases at J, with 14 bases between the two ends. The CDR3 loop spans 15 amino acids. Germline V lookup: CDR1 SGHNT, CDR2 YYREEE (reference sequence). The DNA of the CDR3 is TGTGCCAGCAGCTTGGGCCCATGGCCGAACGAAAAACTGTTTTTT. Its translation: CASSLGPWPNEKLFF.

The CDR3 sequence is CASSYSTGRPYEQYF. The CDR3 DNA sequence: TGTGCCAGCAGTTACTCTACAGGGCGACCCTACGAGCAGTACTTC. The chain is built from TRBV6-5 and TRBJ2-7; tentative D call: TRBD1 (6 bases). The CDR3 contains 15 residues. Germline CDR1 reads MNHEY; CDR2 reads SVGAGI. V was trimmed by 0 bases and J by 2 bases, leaving 11 bases between them.

This rearrangement joins TRBV4-3 to TRBJ1-2; D is possibly TRBD1 (6 bases). Looked up from germline, CDR1 is LGHNA and CDR2 is YSLEER. This CDR3 spans 17 amino acids. Trimming cost V 0 bases and J 8 bases, with 22 bases left between them. In DNA, the CDR3 is TGCGCCAGCAGCCAAGAGAGCTTCCGGGCGGGGGGCCTCGGCTACACCTTC. Its translation: CASSQESFRAGGLGYTF.

The J gene is TRBJ1-4, the V gene TRBV7-9; maybe TRBD1 (5 bases). The ends were cut back, 4 bases at V and 7 bases at J, with 22 bases in the middle. Per germline, CDR1 SEHNR and CDR2 FQNEAQ (reference sequence). The CDR3 length is 17 residues. The CDR3 is CASSSGQPNIRGEKLFF. DNA of the CDR3: TGTGCCAGCAGCTCAGGACAACCCAATATTAGGGGTGAAAAACTGTTTTTT.

This chain joins TRBV7-3 and TRBJ2-2; D uncertain. CDR3 length equals 14 residues. The germline CDR1 and CDR2 sequences are SGHTA and FQGTGA. Between the trimmed V and J ends, which lost 5 bases and 1 base, there was a span of 8 bases. The CDR3 spells CASSVSGNTGELFF. The CDR3 nucleotides read TGTGCCAGCAGCGTCTCAGGGAACACCGGGGAGCTGTTTTTT.

The chain couples TRBV7-6 to TRBJ2-5; D unresolved. Looked up from germline, CDR1 is SGHVS and CDR2 is FNYEAQ. Trimming stripped 5 bases from V and 0 bases from J, with 4 bases between. The CDR3 length is 12 residues. CDR3 nucleotides: TGTGCCAGCAGCCCTTACCAAGAGACCCAGTACTTC. Translating it yields CASSPYQETQYF.

The J gene is TRBJ2-1, the V gene TRBV7-8, with 10 bases aligning to TRBD2. The trim removed 2 bases at V and 7 bases at J, leaving 11 bases unmatched. The CDR3 covers 17 residues. Per germline, CDR1 SGHVS and CDR2 FQNEAQ. CDR3 DNA sequence: TGTGCCAGCAGCTTACCCCGGCGACTAGCGGGTGGGAATGAGCAGTTCTTC. As protein: CASSLPRRLAGGNEQFF.

The rearrangement uses TRBV27 and TRBJ2-1; 9 positions agree with TRBD2. Trimming took 1 base from V and 7 from J; bases not matched to a gene: 5. The CDR3 is made up of 15 amino acids. Germline values: CDR1 MNHEY, CDR2 SMNVEV (reference sequence). CDR3 in DNA: TGTGCCAGCAGTTTATGGGGCGGGGGGGGGAATGAGCAGTTCTTC. It specifies CASSLWGGGGNEQFF.

The chain combines TRBV6-5 with TRBJ1-5, with D unclear. The CDR3 has 15 residues. V lost 0 bases and J 4 bases, leaving 10 bases between the germline ends. CDR1 is MNHEY and CDR2 is SVGAGI in the germline V gene. The CDR3 reads CASSYSYDTNQPQHF. DNA for the CDR3: TGTGCCAGCAGTTACTCTTATGACACAAATCAGCCCCAGCATTTT.

The V gene is TRBV10-2, the J gene TRBJ2-3; 10 nucleotides match TRBD2. From germline, CDR1 is WSHSY and CDR2 SAAADI. The CDR3 sequence is 14 residues long. V was clipped by 10 bases and J by 0 bases; unmatched bases: 4. The CDR3 region is CATTSGPSTDTQYF. The CDR3 coding sequence is TGCGCCACGACTAGCGGGCCGAGCACAGATACGCAGTATTTT.

CDR3: CAWSVRTKANEQFF. The CDR3 nucleotides read TGTGCCTGGAGTGTACGGACTAAGGCGAATGAGCAGTTCTTC. This chain connects TRBV30 to TRBJ2-1, with D possibly matching TRBD2 (6 bases). Per the germline V gene, CDR1 is GTSNPN and CDR2 is SVGIG (reference sequence). V lost 0 bases to trimming and J lost 7 bases, with 13 bases between them. The length of the CDR3 is 14 residues.

The rearrangement joins TRBV19 to TRBJ2-3; D not resolved. V was clipped by 3 bases and J by 0 bases, with 7 bases between them. The CDR3 consists of 14 residues. Germline CDR1 LNHDA, CDR2 SQIVND (reference sequence). CDR3 coding DNA: TGTGCCAGTAGTATCACACCGAGCACAGATACGCAGTATTTT. It yields the protein CASSITPSTDTQYF.

The V and J genes are TRBV5-4 and TRBJ2-2; 7 bases agree with TRBD1. Germline V gene lookup returns CDR1 SGHNT and CDR2 YYREEE (reference sequence). Losses at the gene ends were 4 bases for V and 1 base for J; bases not matched to a gene: 4. The CDR3 spans 15 residues. The CDR3 reads CASSRGQENTGELFF. For the CDR3, the DNA is TGTGCCAGCAGCCGAGGACAGGAGAACACCGGGGAGCTGTTTTTT. Based on the CDR3 plus reference TRBV5-4 and TRBJ2-2, the full variable domain is ETGVTQSPTHLIKTRGQQVTLRCSSQSGHNTVSWYQQALGQGPQFIFQYYREEENGRGNFPPRFSGLQFPNYSSELNVNALELDDSALYLCASSRGQENTGELFFGEGSRLTVL.

CDR3 DNA: TGTGCCAGCAGCATCCCCATCGGGAACACCGGGGAGCTGTTTTTT. Translation: CASSIPIGNTGELFF. J is TRBJ2-2 and V is TRBV7-8, with unresolved D. V was clipped by 5 bases and J by 1 base, with 11 bases between them. This CDR3 is built from 15 residues. CDR1 SGHVS and CDR2 FQNEAQ come from the germline V gene.

V is TRBV6-6 and J is TRBJ2-4, with D possibly TRBD1 on 6 matching bases. The germline V and J ends were trimmed by 6 bases and 8 bases, with 20 bases remaining between them. CDR3 length: 15 amino acids. In germline, CDR1 is MNHNY, CDR2 SVGAGI (reference sequence). The CDR3 region has the DNA TGTGCCAGCAGGGAACAGGGTTCCCAGTACGACATTCAGTACTTC. This sequence encodes CASREQGSQYDIQYF.

The chain joins TRBV4-1 to TRBJ2-2; D is possibly TRBD1 (6 bases). Germline CDR1 reads MGHRA; CDR2 reads YSYEKL. The CDR3 spans 15 residues. V lost 0 bases and J lost 7, with 12 bases in between. The CDR3 loop is CASSQDQGWGGELFF. The CDR3 nucleotides are TGCGCCAGCAGCCAAGACCAGGGGTGGGGCGGGGAGCTGTTTTTT.

V usage is TRBV7-3 and J usage is TRBJ2-5; TRBD2 matches 10 bases. V lost 5 bases to trimming and J lost 4 bases; unmatched junction nucleotides: 10. Germline CDR1 SGHTA, CDR2 FQGTGA. The CDR3 covers 16 residues. In nucleotides, the CDR3 is TGTGCCAGCAGCCCCCTCCCAGCGGGGGGGCCAGAGACCCAGTACTTC. Protein sequence: CASSPLPAGGPETQYF.

The chain carries TRBV18 and TRBJ2-2; D ambiguous. Germline V lookup: CDR1 KGHSH, CDR2 LQKENI. The CDR3 spans 14 residues. V lost 3 bases and J 0 bases, leaving 5 bases between the germline ends. The CDR3 sequence is CASSPGTNTGELFF. The CDR3 DNA sequence: TGTGCCAGCTCACCGGGCACGAACACCGGGGAGCTGTTTTTT.

The count of this clone is one. V is TRBV7-8 and J is TRBJ1-3; 9 bases line up with TRBD1. Germline V gene lookup returns CDR1 SGHVS and CDR2 FQNEAQ. J was trimmed by 1 base and V by 5 bases; bases with no gene match: 9. The CDR3 loop spans 17 amino acids. CDR3 sequence: CASSANGQGSSGNTIYF. CDR3 DNA sequence: TGTGCCAGCAGCGCAAATGGACAGGGGTCGTCTGGAAACACCATATATTTT.

V usage is TRBV7-3 and J usage is TRBJ1-1; 8 nucleotides line up with TRBD1. Germline V CDR1 and CDR2: SGHTA, FQGTGA. With 3 bases clipped from V and 3 bases from J, the junction kept 3 bases outside the gene matches. The CDR3 covers 14 residues. In nucleotides, the CDR3 is TGTGCCAGCAGCTTCAGGGGGCGGGACACTGAAGCTTTCTTT. Amino acid sequence: CASSFRGRDTEAFF.

The rearrangement joins TRBV6-1 to TRBJ1-1; 7 positions match TRBD1. Unmatched junction bases numbered 7, after V lost 5 bases and J lost 1 base. CDR3 length equals 15 residues. Per germline, CDR1 MNHNS and CDR2 SASEGT. The chain's CDR3 is CASSRMGQTNTEAFF. The DNA for the CDR3 is TGTGCCAGCAGTAGAATGGGACAGACGAACACTGAAGCTTTCTTT.

J is TRBJ1-6 and V is TRBV6-1; TRBD1 agrees at 10 bases. This CDR3 region has 15 residues. Unmatched junction bases numbered 4, after V lost 4 bases and J lost 7 bases. CDR1 and CDR2 from the germline V gene are MNHNS and SASEGT. CDR3 DNA sequence: TGTGCCAGCAGTGTCGGGACAGGGGAAAATTCACCCCTCCACTTT. Translation: CASSVGTGENSPLHF.

The chain uses TRBV6-5 and TRBJ2-7; the match to TRBD1 covers 7 bases. Germline loops: CDR1 MNHEY, CDR2 SVGAGI. The length of the CDR3 is 14 residues. V lost 2 bases and J lost 6; bases outside the gene matches: 7. The DNA of the CDR3 is TGTGCCAGCAGTTACGATGACAGGGCGCCCGAGCAGTACTTC. As protein: CASSYDDRAPEQYF.

J is TRBJ1-1 and V is TRBV2; tentatively, D is TRBD1 (5 bases). Looked up from germline, CDR1 is SNHLY and CDR2 is FYNNEI. The V end was cut by 5 bases, the J end by 8 bases, with 12 bases between. This CDR3 spans 12 amino acids. CDR3 sequence reads: CASSLQAPEAFF. As DNA, the CDR3 is TGTGCCAGCAGTTTACAGGCCCCGGAAGCTTTCTTT.